The 30 T cell receptor beta chains in this list originate from one sample, sequenced in a study of T cell changes during pregnancy in multiple sclerosis. The table came from immunoSEQ multiplex PCR; TCRdb's copy has only in-frame clones and leaves some out. The repertoire holds tens of thousands of clones, with approximately 94% as singletons. This sample comprised CD4+ T cells from peripheral blood mononuclear cells, obtained in the second trimester of pregnancy. The source is a female donor with multiple sclerosis, enrolled in a pregnancy study.

The rearrangement uses TRBV6-4 and TRBJ2-1, with 8 bases identical to TRBD1. This CDR3 comprises 15 residues. The germline V gene encodes CDR1 MRHNA and CDR2 SNTAGT. V was pared by 2 bases and J by 1 base, with 1 base of the junction left unmatched. CDR3 sequence: CASSDQGASYNEQFF. The CDR3 nucleotides read TGTGCCAGCAGTGACCAGGGGGCATCCTACAATGAGCAGTTCTTC.

The V gene is TRBV10-3, the J gene TRBJ1-1; D gene uncertain. Per the germline V gene, CDR1 is ENHRY and CDR2 is SYGVKD. Between the trimmed V and J ends, which lost 6 bases and 4 bases, there was a span of 18 bases. The CDR3 contains 15 residues. Here the CDR3 DNA reads TGTGCCATCAGAATGCAAGCGGTTTCATCCACTGAAGCTTTCTTT. It translates to CAIRMQAVSSTEAFF.

The chain links TRBV29-1 to TRBJ2-7, with 8 bases identical to TRBD1. CDR1 SQVTM and CDR2 ANQGSEA come from the germline V gene. The J segment lost 4 bases and the V segment lost 4 bases, leaving 9 bases of the junction unmatched. This CDR3 region has 14 residues. The CDR3 DNA reads as TGCAGCGTTGCTGGGCGGCAGGGGGCGTACGAGCAGTACTTC. It codes for CSVAGRQGAYEQYF.

This rearrangement joins TRBV28 to TRBJ2-2; D not resolved. CDR1 and CDR2 (germline): MDHEN, SYDVKM. The germline V and J ends were trimmed by 7 bases and 6 bases, with 12 bases remaining between them. This CDR3 region has 13 residues. This CDR3 is CASTPDVAGELFF. The CDR3 DNA follows: TGTGCCAGCACCCCAGATGTTGCCGGGGAGCTGTTTTTT.

J is TRBJ2-1 and V is TRBV5-1; D remains unclear. The CDR3 is 13 residues long. Per the germline V gene, CDR1 is SGHRS and CDR2 is YFSETQ. The V gene lost 3 bases and the J gene lost 9 bases, with 13 bases spanning the gap. CDR3: CASSSGTGAEQFF. The CDR3 DNA reads as TGCGCCAGCAGCTCGGGTACCGGAGCTGAGCAGTTCTTC.

The chain is built from TRBV5-1 and TRBJ2-5; 8 nucleotides agree with TRBD1. V lost 4 bases and J lost 3; bases outside the gene matches: 5. The length of the CDR3 is 14 residues. Germline CDR1 reads SGHRS; CDR2 reads YFSETQ. Here the CDR3 DNA reads TGCGCCAGCAGCCGGGGACAGGTTAAAGAGACCCAGTACTTC. Amino acid sequence: CASSRGQVKETQYF.

V gene TRBV6-5 combines with J gene TRBJ1-1; D ambiguous. Germline CDR1 reads MNHEY; CDR2 reads SVGAGI. This CDR3 contains 15 residues. Trimming stripped 0 bases from V and 0 bases from J, with 8 bases between. DNA for the CDR3: TGTGCCAGCAGTTACTCGACGGGGATGAACACTGAAGCTTTCTTT. Amino acids: CASSYSTGMNTEAFF.

This chain connects TRBV6-1 to TRBJ1-5, with 11 bases lining up with TRBD1. CDR3 size: 15 residues. Germline V gene sequence: CDR1 MNHNS, CDR2 SASEGT. V lost 6 bases to trimming and J lost 5 bases; unmatched junction nucleotides: 6. The CDR3 loop reads CASSWTGGFDQPQHF. As DNA, the CDR3 is TGTGCCAGCAGCTGGACAGGGGGCTTTGATCAGCCCCAGCATTTT.

The chain has TRBV5-1 and TRBJ2-2; D is possibly TRBD1 (5 bases). Trimming took 6 bases from V and 7 from J, leaving 16 bases between them. Germline values: CDR1 SGHRS, CDR2 YFSETQ. The CDR3 loop spans 14 amino acids. CDR3 residues: CASKGQTSVGELFF. In nucleotides, the CDR3 is TGCGCCAGCAAGGGGCAGACCTCAGTCGGGGAGCTGTTTTTT.

This chain links TRBV19 with TRBJ2-3, with D perhaps matching TRBD2 (6 bases). Trimming removed 6 bases at V and 4 bases at J, with 20 bases between. This CDR3 has 16 amino acids. Germline V gene sequence: CDR1 LNHDA, CDR2 SQIVND (reference sequence). In nucleotides, the CDR3 is TGTGCCAGTAGGGGACTTTGGCAGCGAGGGGCAGATACGCAGTATTTT. It encodes CASRGLWQRGADTQYF.

The chain has TRBV7-2 and TRBJ2-1, with TRBD2 matching 7 bases. Losses at the gene ends were 1 base for V and 7 bases for J; bases not matched to a gene: 7. The CDR3 covers 15 residues. Germline lookup yields CDR1 SGHTA and CDR2 FQGNSA. The CDR3 spells CASSLVGLAANEQFF. In DNA form, the CDR3 reads TGTGCCAGCAGCTTAGTAGGCCTAGCGGCAAATGAGCAGTTCTTC.

The rearrangement uses TRBV10-3 and TRBJ2-7, with 9 bases matching TRBD1. Trimming took 3 bases from V and 0 from J; bases not matched to a gene: 6. The CDR3 sequence is 16 residues long. Germline loops: CDR1 ENHRY, CDR2 SYGVKD. CDR3 protein: CAISDPGTGHSYEQYF. The CDR3, as DNA: TGTGCCATCAGTGACCCTGGGACAGGGCACTCCTACGAGCAGTACTTC.

The gene calls are TRBV11-2 and TRBJ1-3; D may be TRBD1 (5 bases). Germline V CDR1 and CDR2: SGHAT, FQNNGV. CDR3 size: 12 residues. V lost 5 bases and J lost 4, with 6 bases in between. The CDR3 here is CASSRQGNTIYF. CDR3 DNA sequence: TGTGCCAGCAGCCGACAGGGAAACACCATATATTTT.

V is TRBV6-1 and J is TRBJ1-5, with 8 bases aligning to TRBD1. V lost 0 bases, J lost 6 bases, and 4 bases stayed unmatched. CDR1 is MNHNS and CDR2 is SASEGT in the germline V gene. CDR3 length: 15 residues. The CDR3 region has the DNA TGTGCCAGCAGTGAAGCGGACAGGGTTAGTCAGCCCCAGCATTTT. This encodes CASSEADRVSQPQHF.

This clone showed up just once. The CDR3 loop is CASSEWQVTDTQYF. The CDR3 DNA is TGTGCCAGTAGCGAGTGGCAGGTCACAGATACGCAGTATTTT. This chain connects TRBV19 to TRBJ2-3; D unresolved. Between the trimmed V and J ends, which lost 6 bases and 2 bases, there was a span of 12 bases. This CDR3 region has 14 residues. Germline V CDR1 and CDR2: LNHDA, SQIVND (reference sequence).

The gene calls are TRBV6-6 and TRBJ2-7, with D unclear. The CDR3 loop spans 11 amino acids. Trimming stripped 4 bases from V and 6 bases from J, with 7 bases between. Germline CDR1 reads MNHNY; CDR2 reads SVGAGI (reference sequence). Written as DNA, the CDR3 is TGTGCCAGCAGTTTATTTAGCGAGCAGTACTTC. It translates to CASSLFSEQYF.

The chain combines TRBV19 with TRBJ2-4, with D possibly matching TRBD1 (6 bases). This CDR3 has 17 residues. CDR1 is LNHDA and CDR2 is SQIVND in the germline V gene (reference sequence). V lost 6 bases and J 0 bases, leaving 18 bases between the germline ends. The CDR3 region has the DNA TGTGCCAGTAGGGCTAACAGGGATTCTTTAGCCAAAAACATTCAGTACTTC. Its protein is CASRANRDSLAKNIQYF.

This chain joins TRBV6-5 and TRBJ1-2; TRBD1 aligns across 10 bases. V was pared by 6 bases and J by 5 bases, with 6 bases of the junction left unmatched. The germline V gene has CDR1 MNHEY and CDR2 SVGAGI. The CDR3 runs to 14 residues. CDR3 protein: CASRLGQGIYGYTF. CDR3 nucleotide sequence: TGTGCCAGCAGGTTGGGACAGGGGATTTATGGCTACACCTTC.

The V gene is TRBV6-1, the J gene TRBJ1-5; 9 nucleotides agree with TRBD1. Germline V gene sequence: CDR1 MNHNS, CDR2 SASEGT. CDR3 size: 16 residues. V shed 3 bases, J shed 1 base, and the junction held 4 bases outside the gene matches. The CDR3 spells CASSDLQGASNQPQHF. CDR3 nucleotide sequence: TGTGCCAGCAGTGACTTACAGGGGGCAAGCAATCAGCCCCAGCATTTT.

The V and J genes are TRBV5-1 and TRBJ1-1; 9 bases agree with TRBD1. The CDR3 loop spans 18 amino acids. CDR1 SGHRS and CDR2 YFSETQ come from the germline V gene. V was clipped by 3 bases and J by 0 bases; unmatched bases: 12. DNA for the CDR3: TGCGCCAGCAGCTCGAACCGGGACAGGGAGTTTATGAACACTGAAGCTTTCTTT. Protein: CASSSNRDREFMNTEAFF.

The CDR3, as DNA: TGTGCCTGGAGATCGTCTCGCAATCAGCCCCAGCATTTT. Its translation is CAWRSSRNQPQHF. J is TRBJ1-5 and V is TRBV30, with D unresolved. Germline V gene lookup returns CDR1 GTSNPN and CDR2 SVGIG (reference sequence). V was pared by 3 bases and J by 2 bases, with 8 bases between. This CDR3 has 13 residues.

The CDR3 reads CASSSASTGRDTDTQYF. CDR3 bases: TGTGCCAGCAGCTCCGCCTCGACAGGGCGGGACACAGATACGCAGTATTTT. V usage is TRBV7-9 and J usage is TRBJ2-3; possibly TRBD1 for D (7 bases). Germline CDR1 is SEHNR and CDR2 is FQNEAQ (reference sequence). The CDR3 loop spans 17 amino acids. Between the trimmed V and J ends, which lost 4 bases and 2 bases, there was a span of 19 bases.

The chain is built from TRBV6-1 and TRBJ1-2; tentative D call: TRBD1 (5 bases). The CDR3 runs 15 residues. Trimming left V 0 bases short and J 8 bases short, with 16 bases between. Germline CDR1 and CDR2: MNHNS and SASEGT. CDR3 DNA: TGTGCCAGCAGTGAAGCGGGTGGAGGGACGGGCGGCTACACCTTC. Protein: CASSEAGGGTGGYTF.

The table lists this clone with a few counts. This chain connects TRBV30 to TRBJ1-1; D gene unclear. CDR1 and CDR2 from the germline V gene are GTSNPN and SVGIG (reference sequence). Trimming removed 0 bases from V and 7 bases from J, with 12 bases in between. CDR3 length equals 13 residues. In DNA, the CDR3 is TGTGCCTGGAGTGTACGTTTGAGAGGTGAAGCTTTCTTT. Its protein is CAWSVRLRGEAFF.

V usage is TRBV15 and J usage is TRBJ1-2; D remains unclear. In germline, CDR1 is LNHNV, CDR2 YYDKDF (reference sequence). The CDR3 consists of 14 residues. The ends were cut back, 1 base at V and 4 bases at J, with 10 bases in the middle. The CDR3 DNA follows: TGTGCCACCAGCAGAGCTGAGGGAGGCTATGGCTACACCTTC. The encoded protein is CATSRAEGGYGYTF.

This chain joins TRBV2 and TRBJ1-1, with 7 bases identical to TRBD1. V gave up 4 bases and J gave up 5 bases; unmatched junction bases: 4. CDR1 and CDR2 from the germline V gene are SNHLY and FYNNEI. The CDR3 extends over 13 amino acids. The CDR3 is CASSGQGGTEAFF. The DNA for the CDR3 is TGTGCCAGCAGTGGCCAGGGGGGAACTGAAGCTTTCTTT. Using reference TRBV2 and TRBJ1-1 for the parts outside the CDR3, the full variable domain is EPEVTQTPSHQVTQMGQEVILRCVPISNHLYFYWYRQILGQKVEFLVSFYNNEISEKSEIFDDQFSVERPDGSNFTLKIRSTKLEDSAMYFCASSGQGGTEAFFGQGTRLTVV.

The chain recombines TRBV28 with TRBJ2-4; 14 positions agree with TRBD2. The V gene end was trimmed by 6 bases and the J gene end by 2 bases; junction bases not matched to a gene: 9. In germline, CDR1 is MDHEN, CDR2 SYDVKM. This CDR3 comprises 18 residues. Here the CDR3 DNA reads TGTGCCAGCAGCTTGACTAGCGGGAGGGCCGCATCCAAAAACATTCAGTACTTC. Its protein product is CASSLTSGRAASKNIQYF. Based on the CDR3 plus reference TRBV28 and TRBJ2-4, the full variable domain is DVKVTQSSRYLVKRTGEKVFLECVQDMDHENMFWYRQDPGLGLRLIYFSYDVKMKEKGDIPEGYSVSREKKERFSLILESASTNQTSMYLCASSLTSGRAASKNIQYFGAGTRLSVL.

The V call is TRBV6-4, the J call TRBJ2-7, with TRBD1 matching 9 bases. V shed 2 bases, J shed 0 bases, and the junction held 17 bases outside the gene matches. Germline CDR1 MRHNA, CDR2 SNTAGT. This CDR3 has 20 amino acids. As DNA, the CDR3 is TGTGCCAGCAGTGACCTCGGGACAGGGATTCAGGACACAGACTCCTACGAGCAGTACTTC. Its protein product is CASSDLGTGIQDTDSYEQYF.

This CDR3 is CASSLVAGGTDTQYF. Written as DNA, the CDR3 is TGTGCCAGCAGCTTAGTCGCGGGTGGGACAGATACGCAGTATTTT. The chain recombines TRBV7-8 with TRBJ2-3; tentative D call: TRBD2 (5 bases). V gave up 1 base and J gave up 3 bases, with 11 bases separating them. The CDR3 covers 15 residues. Germline loops: CDR1 SGHVS, CDR2 FQNEAQ.

The chain combines TRBV6-1 with TRBJ1-2; perhaps TRBD1 as D (6 bases). CDR3 length: 13 amino acids. Trimming took off 4 bases at V and 8 bases at J, with 14 bases between the two ends. Germline V gene data show CDR1 as MNHNS and CDR2 as SASEGT. The CDR3 reads CASSGAGTLGYTF. In nucleotides, the CDR3 is TGTGCCAGCAGTGGGGCCGGGACACTCGGCTACACCTTC.